These T cell receptor beta chains were read from a single sample in a study of cytomegalovirus exposure and HLA in healthy donors. This table comes from immunoSEQ multiplex PCR, and its TCRdb copy is limited to in-frame clones, with some not included. The table has about 98,000 clones, roughly 87% seen once. The sequenced material came from PBMCs. The receptors derive from a young man in good health and CMV-seropositive. Each CDR3 is given with its conserved first and last residue. The D gene is left open where the match is weak. For some rows the clone size is stated as once, few or many, or as a class when expanded; others skip it.

CDR3 DNA	CDR3 protein	V gene	J gene	D gene	clone size
TGTGCCAGCAGCTTTGGTGAAGCGAGTTCCTACAATGAGCAGTTCTTC	CASSFGEASSYNEQFF	TRBV7-2	TRBJ2-1	-	-
TGCGCCAGCAGCCAAGCAACTAGCGGGAGGAATGAGCAGTTCTTC	CASSQATSGRNEQFF	TRBV4-3	TRBJ2-1	TRBD2	-
TGTGCCAGTAGATCAATAGAGGAGAGGGAGGAGCAGTTCTTC	CASRSIEEREEQFF	TRBV19	TRBJ2-1	-	-
TGTGCCAGCAGCCCCATCCTGGGACAGGGGCCCCAAGAGACCCAGTACTTC	CASSPILGQGPQETQYF	TRBV9	TRBJ2-5	TRBD1	-
TGTGCCAGTAGTATAGCCCCCGACAGCACACAAGAGACCCAGTACTTC	CASSIAPDSTQETQYF	TRBV19	TRBJ2-5	-	once
TGTGCCAGCAGTCCAGGCGGAGTGAGGGTGCTGAACATTCAGTACTTC	CASSPGGVRVLNIQYF	TRBV27	TRBJ2-4	-	-
TGTGCCAGCAGTTTCGACCCACGGGGGGCGTACGGCTACACCTTC	CASSFDPRGAYGYTF	TRBV27	TRBJ1-2	-	-
TGTGCCAGCAGCTTAGAAGCGGGGGGGCCCGGGGAGCTGTTTTTT	CASSLEAGGPGELFF	TRBV7-8	TRBJ2-2	TRBD2	-
TGTGCCAGCAGTTCTACCGGGACAGGGGGTCAGCCCCAGCATTTT	CASSSTGTGGQPQHF	TRBV28	TRBJ1-5	TRBD1	-
TGTGCCAGCAGCTTTGGGACAGTGAGTGAAAAACTGTTTTTT	CASSFGTVSEKLFF	TRBV5-5	TRBJ1-4	TRBD1	-
TGTGCCAGCAGCTTACTGACAGTAGATGGCTACACCTTC	CASSLLTVDGYTF	TRBV7-9	TRBJ1-2	-	-
TGCGCCAGCAGCCAAGGCAGGGGGTTAAACGAGCAGTACTTC	CASSQGRGLNEQYF	TRBV4-1	TRBJ2-7	TRBD1	-
TGTGCCAGCTCAACATTATCTGGCGGGGGCGATGGGACTGAAGCTTTCTTT	CASSTLSGGGDGTEAFF	TRBV18	TRBJ1-1	-	-
TGTGCCAGCAGTTACTCAGGCGGGGGCGCGGAGACCCAGTACTTC	CASSYSGGGAETQYF	TRBV6-5	TRBJ2-5	-	-
TGTGCCAGTCGACTAGCGGGACTCGACAATGAGCAGTTCTTC	CASRLAGLDNEQFF	TRBV19	TRBJ2-1	TRBD2	-
TGTGCCAGTAGTATAGTCTGGACAGGGGAAGAGACCCAGTACTTC	CASSIVWTGEETQYF	TRBV19	TRBJ2-5	TRBD1	-
TGTGCCAGCATCCGGGACAGGGCTTACAATGAGCAGTTCTTC	CASIRDRAYNEQFF	TRBV6-1	TRBJ2-1	TRBD1	-
TGTGCCAGCAGCGTAGAGGTTAGCGGGAGAGACTACGAGCAGTACTTC	CASSVEVSGRDYEQYF	TRBV9	TRBJ2-7	TRBD2	-
TGTGCCAGCACCGCAGGGCGGAACACCGGGGAGCTGTTTTTT	CASTAGRNTGELFF	TRBV27	TRBJ2-2	-	-
TGTGCCACCAAACCAGTGAACACCGGGGAGCTGTTTTTT	CATKPVNTGELFF	TRBV27	TRBJ2-2	-	-
TGTGCCAGCAGCTTAGATCAGGGCGGGACTAGCTCCTACAATGAGCAGTTCTTC	CASSLDQGGTSSYNEQFF	TRBV11-3	TRBJ2-1	TRBD2	few
TGTGCCAGCAGTTACTCGGGCCCGTATTCTGGAAACACCATATATTTT	CASSYSGPYSGNTIYF	TRBV6-5	TRBJ1-3	-	-
TGCGCCAGCTCTACCGGAGAGGGAGGGCGCTCAGATACGCAGTATTTT	CASSTGEGGRSDTQYF	TRBV10-1	TRBJ2-3	TRBD2	few
TGCGCCAGCAGCCAACGGCTAGCGGGAGCCCGCGGGTGGGAGACCCAGTACTTC	CASSQRLAGARGWETQYF	TRBV4-1	TRBJ2-5	TRBD2	few
TGTGCCAGCAGTGATCTAGCGGGGGGGCGGCAGTACTTC	CASSDLAGGRQYF	TRBV2	TRBJ2-7	TRBD2	few
TGTGCCATAAGTGCTCAGTTAACTAATGAAAAACTGTTTTTT	CAISAQLTNEKLFF	TRBV10-3	TRBJ1-4	-	once
TGCAGCGTTTATTATACGGGCGGGGAGACCCAGTACTTC	CSVYYTGGETQYF	TRBV29-1	TRBJ2-5	-	-
TGTGCCAGCAGCTTAAAAAACAGGGGGCGTACCTACGAGCAGTACTTC	CASSLKNRGRTYEQYF	TRBV7-2	TRBJ2-7	TRBD1	-
TGTGCCAGCAGCTTAAGACAGGGATCGGAAGATACGCAGTATTTT	CASSLRQGSEDTQYF	TRBV11-1	TRBJ2-3	TRBD1	-
TGTGCCAGCAGCGTTGGGCGGGGAGCGAACACCGGGGAGCTGTTTTTT	CASSVGRGANTGELFF	TRBV9	TRBJ2-2	-	-
TGTGCCAGCAGTTCGGTTGGGCTCTATGGCTACACCTTC	CASSSVGLYGYTF	TRBV6-5	TRBJ1-2	-	-
TGTGCCATCACCCGGGACAGTGGAAACACCATATATTTT	CAITRDSGNTIYF	TRBV10-3	TRBJ1-3	TRBD1	-
TGTGCCAGCACTCTAAGCAGGGCCTATAACTATGGCTACACCTTC	CASTLSRAYNYGYTF	TRBV6-1	TRBJ1-2	-	-
TGTGCCAGCAGTGAGACTTCGAAAGGACAGGGAACGTACTTC	CASSETSKGQGTYF	TRBV6-5	TRBJ2-7	TRBD1	-
TGTGCCATCAGTGAGCCGGGTACAGGGGCCTTTAGCCAGCCCCAGCATTTT	CAISEPGTGAFSQPQHF	TRBV10-3	TRBJ1-5	TRBD1	-
TGTGCCAGCAGTCCGCGGCGACTTCAGCCCCAGCATTTT	CASSPRRLQPQHF	TRBV6-6	TRBJ1-5	-	-
TGTGCCAGCAGCGTTCTAGCGGGAGAGGATACGCAGTATTTT	CASSVLAGEDTQYF	TRBV9	TRBJ2-3	TRBD2	-
TGTGCCAGCAGTCGACCGTTAGCGGGAGGGCCGATGTCTGAGACCCAGTACTTC	CASSRPLAGGPMSETQYF	TRBV28	TRBJ2-5	TRBD2	-
TGTGCCAGCTCTCCCAGCTCCTACGAGCAGTACTTC	CASSPSSYEQYF	TRBV18	TRBJ2-7	-	-
TGTGCCAGCAGCTTCGGACTAGCGGGGCGGAATGAGCAGTTCTTC	CASSFGLAGRNEQFF	TRBV7-3	TRBJ2-1	TRBD2	few
TGTGCCAGCAGTTCCGGGACAGCTATTTATAATTCACCCCTCCACTTT	CASSSGTAIYNSPLHF	TRBV27	TRBJ1-6	TRBD1	-
TGTGCCAGCTCACCGGCCGGACAGGGGGCCCTCTATGGCTACACCTTC	CASSPAGQGALYGYTF	TRBV18	TRBJ1-2	TRBD1	few